This is a list of T cell receptor beta chains from one sample in a study of human T cells and chemical hapten exposure. MiXCR, applied by TCRdb to the RACE reads, yields one record per CDR3 protein. The sample shows tens of thousands of distinct CDR3 sequences, over 9% of them seen only once. Sequenced material: whole blood, taken in connection with sensitization to the hapten diphenylcyclopropenone (DPC). The receptors stem from a man in his forties with alopecia areata. Some clones in this sample may be carry-over from other donors' samples. The CDR3 runs from the conserved cysteine through the conserved F or W. The order of the fields is V gene, clone size, J gene, D gene, CDR3 DNA, CDR3 protein. The D gene is left open where the match is weak. Clone sizes are given selectively: once, few, many, or a class where the clone is expanded.

TRBV6-2/TRBV6-3	-	TRBJ2-1	-	TGTGCCAGCAGCCACACAAGCCCTGAGCAGTTCTTC	CASSHTSPEQFF
TRBV19	-	TRBJ2-1	TRBD2	TGTGCCAGTAGTGTCGGACTAGCGGGATTGAGCTCCTACAATGAGCAGTTCTTC	CASSVGLAGLSSYNEQFF
TRBV28	few	TRBJ2-3	TRBD2	TGTGCCAGCAAGGTGACTAGCGGCACAGATACGCAGTATTTT	CASKVTSGTDTQYF
TRBV7-6	-	TRBJ2-7	-	TGTACCAGCAGCTTAGTAAGCAGGGACCCCGAGCAGTACTTC	CTSSLVSRDPEQYF
TRBV20-1	-	TRBJ1-2	-	TGCAGTGCTCTAGACCCGGGACAAGCTAACTATGGCTACACCTTC	CSALDPGQANYGYTF
TRBV6-2/TRBV6-3	few	TRBJ1-2	-	TGTGCCAGCAGGGACAATGGCTACACCTTC	CASRDNGYTF
TRBV3-1	few	TRBJ2-3	-	TGTGCCAGCAGCCAAGATTGGGACTTCCAGTATTTT	CASSQDWDFQYF
TRBV13	-	TRBJ2-1	-	TGTGCCAGCAGCTTAGAAGTCGGGGCTAATGAGCAGTTCTTC	CASSLEVGANEQFF
TRBV7-9	many	TRBJ1-2	-	TGTGCCAGCAGCAGTGAACAGGGAACCTATGGCTACACCTTC	CASSSEQGTYGYTF
TRBV3-1	few	TRBJ2-7	-	TGTGCCAGCGGATCTTTAGGGAGGTACGAGCAGTACTTC	CASGSLGRYEQYF
TRBV28	few	TRBJ2-5	-	TGTGCCAGCAGTTCCTATAGCGCGGGGACGAGAGAGACCCAGTACTTC	CASSSYSAGTRETQYF
TRBV19	many	TRBJ2-5	-	TGTGCCAGTACCCCGAGGGGGACGAGCGAAGAGACCCAGTACTTC	CASTPRGTSEETQYF
TRBV5-4	few	TRBJ1-2	-	TGTGCCAGCAGCCCCCCGGGACCGAACTATGGCTACACCTTC	CASSPPGPNYGYTF
TRBV12-3/TRBV12-4	few	TRBJ2-5	-	TGTGCCAGCAGGCCTGGGGGTCGGTATCAAGAGACCCAGTACTTC	CASRPGGRYQETQYF
TRBV28	-	TRBJ2-7	-	TGTGCCAGCAGTTCCGGGACCACAAGTTGGTCCTACGAGCAGTACTTC	CASSSGTTSWSYEQYF
TRBV7-3	few	TRBJ1-1	-	TGTGCCAGCAGCTTAATGTCGGGGGCTGCTGAAGCTTTCTTT	CASSLMSGAAEAFF
TRBV27	-	TRBJ1-4	-	TGTGCCAGCAGTTGGTCCGGGTGGGGCGAAAAACTGTTTTTT	CASSWSGWGEKLFF
TRBV7-6	few	TRBJ2-1	TRBD1	TGTGCCAGCAGCTTACGGGAGACAGGGGGAAAACACTACAATGAGCAGTTCTTC	CASSLRETGGKHYNEQFF
TRBV19	few	TRBJ2-1	TRBD2	TGTGCCAGTAGCCCCTTCCGGGAGGGATCCTACAATGAGCAGTTCTTC	CASSPFREGSYNEQFF
TRBV28	few	TRBJ1-4	-	TGTGCCAGCAGTTTAGCCGGGGATGGTGAAAAACTGTTTTTT	CASSLAGDGEKLFF
TRBV6-5	many	TRBJ2-3	TRBD2	TGTGCCAGCAGTCACCTTATGACGGGAGGGGGCACAGATACGCAGTATTTT	CASSHLMTGGGTDTQYF
TRBV28	-	TRBJ1-4	-	TGTGCCAGCAGTTTATTTGGGGGAAAACTGTTTTTT	CASSLFGGKLFF
TRBV5-6	-	TRBJ2-2	TRBD2	TGTGCCAGCAGCTCCCGGACTAGCGGGGCTATGAACACCGGGGAGCTGTTTTTT	CASSSRTSGAMNTGELFF
TRBV9	many	TRBJ2-3	-	TGTGCCAGCAGCGTAGGCACAGATACGCAGTATTTT	CASSVGTDTQYF
TRBV5-5	few	TRBJ2-7	TRBD1	TGTGCCAGCAGCTTGGTAGGGACAGGGAACCCTAGCTCCTACGAGCAGTACTTC	CASSLVGTGNPSSYEQYF
TRBV11-2	few	TRBJ2-5	-	TGTGCCAGCAGCTTAGAGTCAGCGGGTTACCAAGAGACCCAGTACTTC	CASSLESAGYQETQYF
TRBV6-1	many	TRBJ2-7	-	TGTGCCAGCAGTGAAGCGGAGACAGTTCACCCTCTGAGCTCCTACGAGCAGTACTTC	CASSEAETVHPLSSYEQYF
TRBV5-6	-	TRBJ1-1	-	TGTGCCAGCAGCTTCACAGTGAACACTGAAGCTTTCTTT	CASSFTVNTEAFF
TRBV7-9	-	TRBJ2-3	-	TGTGCCAGCAGTCGGAGCGGGAGCACAGATACGCAGTATTTT	CASSRSGSTDTQYF
TRBV14	-	TRBJ2-7	-	TGTGCCAGCAGCCAAACCTACGAGCAGTACTTC	CASSQTYEQYF
TRBV27	few	TRBJ1-1	TRBD1	TGTGCCAGCAGTTCTCGGACAGGGACTGAAGCTTTCTTT	CASSSRTGTEAFF
TRBV7-3	-	TRBJ2-2	-	TGTGCCAGCAGCCCCCGACGGAACACCGGGGAGCTGTTTTTT	CASSPRRNTGELFF
TRBV15	few	TRBJ2-6	-	TGTGCCACCAGCCAGTCGAACTCTGGGGCCAACGTCCTGACTTTC	CATSQSNSGANVLTF
TRBV29-1	-	TRBJ1-3	-	TGCAGCGCCAAATCAGGGACGGGAAACACCATATATTTT	CSAKSGTGNTIYF
TRBV12-3/TRBV12-4	many	TRBJ2-1	-	TGTGCCAGCAGTTTTGGCAATGAGCAGTTCTTC	CASSFGNEQFF
TRBV28	-	TRBJ2-7	TRBD1	TGTGCCAGCAGTTTCCGCGGGACAGGGGGGGAGCAGTACTTC	CASSFRGTGGEQYF
TRBV18	-	TRBJ1-3	TRBD1	TGTGCCAGCTCACCCGGACAGGCGATGGGTGGAAACACCATATATTTT	CASSPGQAMGGNTIYF
TRBV5-1	many	TRBJ1-2	TRBD1	TGCGCCAGCAGCTTGGAACAGGGGGCCTTAGTCTACACCTTC	CASSLEQGALVYTF
TRBV7-9	few	TRBJ2-1	-	TGTGCCAGCATCACGGAGGGGGCGATGACCTACAATGAGCAGTTCTTC	CASITEGAMTYNEQFF
TRBV6-5	many	TRBJ2-7	-	TGTGCCAGCAGTCCGGGGCTGTTCGTCTACGAGCAGTACTTC	CASSPGLFVYEQYF
TRBV7-2	-	TRBJ2-3	-	TGTGCCAGCAGCGGGACTCCACATCTCACAGATACGCAGTATTTT	CASSGTPHLTDTQYF
TRBV10-2	few	TRBJ2-2	-	TGCGCCAGCAGTGAAGTTTCGTTTACCGGGGAGCTGTTTTTT	CASSEVSFTGELFF
TRBV4-2	-	TRBJ2-7	TRBD1	TGTGCCAGCAGCCAAGACACAGGGGGCGCGTCCTACGAGCAGTACTTC	CASSQDTGGASYEQYF
TRBV9	-	TRBJ2-1	-	TGTGCCAGCAGTGGAATGGGTGAGCAGTTCTTC	CASSGMGEQFF
TRBV20-1	-	TRBJ2-2	-	TGCAGTGCTAGACAGGGAATAGGCACCGGGGAGCTGTTTTTT	CSARQGIGTGELFF
TRBV19	many	TRBJ2-1	TRBD2	TGTGCCAGTAGTAGTTCTAGCGGGAGGGCGTCAGATGAGCAGTTCTTC	CASSSSSGRASDEQFF
TRBV28	medium-sized	TRBJ1-2	-	TGTGCCAGCAGTTTCCGGGGGAACTATGGCTACACCTTC	CASSFRGNYGYTF
TRBV21-1	-	TRBJ2-7	-	TGTGCCAGCAGCAAATCCGTCCGGCGGAGCTCCTACGAGCAGTACTTC	CASSKSVRRSSYEQYF